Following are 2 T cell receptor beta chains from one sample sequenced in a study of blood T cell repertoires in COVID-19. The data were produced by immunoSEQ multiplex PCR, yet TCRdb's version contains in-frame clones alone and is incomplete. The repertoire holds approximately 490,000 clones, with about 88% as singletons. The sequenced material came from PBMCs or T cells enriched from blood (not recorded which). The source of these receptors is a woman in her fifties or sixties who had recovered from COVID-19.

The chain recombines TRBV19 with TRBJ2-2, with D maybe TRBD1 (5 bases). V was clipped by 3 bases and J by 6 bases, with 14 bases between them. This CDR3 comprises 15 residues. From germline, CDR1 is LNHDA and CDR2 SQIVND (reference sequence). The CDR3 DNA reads TGTGCCAGTAGTATCCGGCAGGGTGGCTCCGGGGAGCTGTTTTTT. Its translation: CASSIRQGGSGELFF.

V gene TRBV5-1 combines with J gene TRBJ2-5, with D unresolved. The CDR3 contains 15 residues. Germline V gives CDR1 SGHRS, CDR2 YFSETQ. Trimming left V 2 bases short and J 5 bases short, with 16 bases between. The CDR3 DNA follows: TGCGCCAGCAGCTTCGACGGCGGAGCCGGGGAGACCCAGTACTTC. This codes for CASSFDGGAGETQYF.